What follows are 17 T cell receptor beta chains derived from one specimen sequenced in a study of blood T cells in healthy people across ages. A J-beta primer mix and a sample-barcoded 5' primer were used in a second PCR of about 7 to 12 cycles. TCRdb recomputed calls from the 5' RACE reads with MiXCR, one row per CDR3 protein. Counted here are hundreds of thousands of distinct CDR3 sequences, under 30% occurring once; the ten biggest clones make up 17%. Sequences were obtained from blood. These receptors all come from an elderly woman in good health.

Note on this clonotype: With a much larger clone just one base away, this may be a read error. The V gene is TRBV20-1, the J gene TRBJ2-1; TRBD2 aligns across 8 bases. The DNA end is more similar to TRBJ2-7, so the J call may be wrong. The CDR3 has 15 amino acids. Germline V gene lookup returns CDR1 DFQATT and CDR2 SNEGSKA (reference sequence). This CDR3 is CSARDPGGNYNEQYF. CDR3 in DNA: TGCAGTGCTAGAGATCCGGGGGGGAACTACAATGAGCAGTACTTC.

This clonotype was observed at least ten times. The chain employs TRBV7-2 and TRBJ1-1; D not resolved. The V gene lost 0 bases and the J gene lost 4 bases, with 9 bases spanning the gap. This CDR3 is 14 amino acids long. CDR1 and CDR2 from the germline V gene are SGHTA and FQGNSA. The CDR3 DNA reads TGTGCCAGCAGCTTAGCGGGTTTGTTCACTGAAGCTTTCTTT. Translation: CASSLAGLFTEAFF.

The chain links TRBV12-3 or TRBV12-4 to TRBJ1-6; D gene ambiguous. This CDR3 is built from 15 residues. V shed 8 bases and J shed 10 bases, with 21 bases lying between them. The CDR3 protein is CASLLYPGVGSPLHF. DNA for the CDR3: TGTGCCAGCTTACTGTATCCGGGTGTAGGGTCACCCCTCCACTTT.

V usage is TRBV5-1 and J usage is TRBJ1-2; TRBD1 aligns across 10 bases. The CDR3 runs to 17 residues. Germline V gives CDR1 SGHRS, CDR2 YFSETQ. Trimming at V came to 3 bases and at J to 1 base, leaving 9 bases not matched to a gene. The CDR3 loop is CASSSDEGQGYNYGYTF. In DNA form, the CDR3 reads TGCGCCAGCAGCTCCGATGAGGGACAGGGGTATAACTATGGCTACACCTTC.

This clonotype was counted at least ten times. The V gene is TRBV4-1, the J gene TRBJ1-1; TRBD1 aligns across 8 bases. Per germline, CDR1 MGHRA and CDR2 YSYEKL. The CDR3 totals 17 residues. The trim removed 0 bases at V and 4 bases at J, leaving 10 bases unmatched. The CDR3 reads CASSQDFSRGLGTEAFF. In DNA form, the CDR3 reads TGCGCCAGCAGCCAAGATTTCTCCAGGGGGCTAGGCACTGAAGCTTTCTTT.

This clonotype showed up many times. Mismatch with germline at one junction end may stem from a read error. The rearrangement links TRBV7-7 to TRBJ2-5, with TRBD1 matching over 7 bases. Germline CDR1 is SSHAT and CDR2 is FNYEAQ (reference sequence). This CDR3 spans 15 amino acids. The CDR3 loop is CASSLGTALGETQYF. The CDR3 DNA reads TGTGCTAGCAGCTTAGGGACAGCCTTAGGGGAGACCCAGTACTTC. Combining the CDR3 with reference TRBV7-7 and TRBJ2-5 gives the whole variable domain GAGVSQSPRYKVTKRGQDVTLRCDPISSHATLYWYQQALGQGPEFLTYFNYEAQPDKSGLPSDRFSAERPEGSISTLTIQRTEQRDSAMYRCASSLGTALGETQYFGPGTRLLVL.

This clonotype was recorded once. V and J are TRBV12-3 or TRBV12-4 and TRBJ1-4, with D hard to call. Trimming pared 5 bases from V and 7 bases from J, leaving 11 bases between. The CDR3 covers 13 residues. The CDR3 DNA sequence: TGTGCCAGCAGTCCCAGGAGCGCTGAAAAACTGTTTTTT. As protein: CASSPRSAEKLFF.

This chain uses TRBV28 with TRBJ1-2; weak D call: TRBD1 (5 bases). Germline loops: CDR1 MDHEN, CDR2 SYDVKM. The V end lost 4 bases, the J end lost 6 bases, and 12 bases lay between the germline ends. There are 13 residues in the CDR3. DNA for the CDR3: TGTGCCAGCAGTTGGGGGACTCACCATGGCTACACCTTC. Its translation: CASSWGTHHGYTF.

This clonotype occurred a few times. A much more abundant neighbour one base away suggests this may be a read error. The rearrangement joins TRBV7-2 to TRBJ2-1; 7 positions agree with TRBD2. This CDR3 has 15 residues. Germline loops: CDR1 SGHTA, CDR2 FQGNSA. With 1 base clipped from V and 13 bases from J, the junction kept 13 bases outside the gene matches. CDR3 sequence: CASSLGGLEVETQFF. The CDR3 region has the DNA TGTGCCAGCAGCTTAGGTGGACTAGAGGTGGAGACCCAGTTCTTC.

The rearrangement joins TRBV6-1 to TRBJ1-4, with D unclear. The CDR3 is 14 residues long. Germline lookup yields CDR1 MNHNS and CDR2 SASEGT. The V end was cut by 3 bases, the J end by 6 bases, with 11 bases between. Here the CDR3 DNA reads TGTGCCAGCAGTGATATATTCTTTGATGAAAAACTGTTTTTT. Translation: CASSDIFFDEKLFF.

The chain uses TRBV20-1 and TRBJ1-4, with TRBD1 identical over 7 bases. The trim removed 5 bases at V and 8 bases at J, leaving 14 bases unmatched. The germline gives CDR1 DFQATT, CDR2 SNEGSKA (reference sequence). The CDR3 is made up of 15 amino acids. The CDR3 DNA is TGCAGTGCTGCAACCGGAGGGGGCGCGAAGGAAAAACTGTTTTTT. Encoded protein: CSAATGGGAKEKLFF.

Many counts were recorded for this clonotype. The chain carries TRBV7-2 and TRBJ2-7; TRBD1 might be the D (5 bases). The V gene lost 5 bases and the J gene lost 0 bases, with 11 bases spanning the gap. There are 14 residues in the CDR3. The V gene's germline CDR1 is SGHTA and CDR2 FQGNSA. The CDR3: CASSVDSSSYEQYF. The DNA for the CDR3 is TGTGCCAGCAGCGTCGACAGCTCCTCCTACGAGCAGTACTTC.

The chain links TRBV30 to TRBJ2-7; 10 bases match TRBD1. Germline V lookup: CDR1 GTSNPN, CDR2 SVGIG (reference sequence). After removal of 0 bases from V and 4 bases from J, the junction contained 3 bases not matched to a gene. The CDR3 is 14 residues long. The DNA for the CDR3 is TGTGCCTGGAGTGTAGGGGGACAGGGGTACGAGCAGTACTTC. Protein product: CAWSVGGQGYEQYF.

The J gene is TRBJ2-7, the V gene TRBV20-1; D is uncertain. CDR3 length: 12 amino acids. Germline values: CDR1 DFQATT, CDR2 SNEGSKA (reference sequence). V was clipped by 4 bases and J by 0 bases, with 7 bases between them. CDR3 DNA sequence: TGCAGTGCTATGGGATTCTCCTACGAGCAGTACTTC. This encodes CSAMGFSYEQYF.

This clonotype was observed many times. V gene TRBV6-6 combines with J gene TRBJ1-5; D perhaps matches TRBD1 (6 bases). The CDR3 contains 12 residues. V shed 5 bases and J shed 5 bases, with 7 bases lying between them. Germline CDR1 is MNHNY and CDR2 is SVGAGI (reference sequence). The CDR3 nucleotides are TGTGCCAGCAGTCAGGGGCATCAGCCCCAGCATTTT. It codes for CASSQGHQPQHF.

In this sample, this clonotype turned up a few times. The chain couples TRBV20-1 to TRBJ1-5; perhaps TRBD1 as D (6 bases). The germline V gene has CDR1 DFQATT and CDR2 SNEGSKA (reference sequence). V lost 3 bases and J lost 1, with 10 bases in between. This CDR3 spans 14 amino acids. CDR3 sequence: CSARDRLSNQPQHF. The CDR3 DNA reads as TGCAGTGCTAGGGACAGATTAAGCAATCAGCCCCAGCATTTT.

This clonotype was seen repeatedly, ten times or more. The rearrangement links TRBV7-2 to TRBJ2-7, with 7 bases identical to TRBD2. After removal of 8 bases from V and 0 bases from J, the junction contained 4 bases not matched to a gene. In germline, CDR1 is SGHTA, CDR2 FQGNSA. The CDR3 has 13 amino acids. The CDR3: CASARGTSYEQYF. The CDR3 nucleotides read TGTGCCAGCGCGCGGGGGACCTCCTACGAGCAGTACTTC. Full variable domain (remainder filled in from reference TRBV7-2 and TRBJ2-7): GAGVSQSPSNKVTEKGKDVELRCDPISGHTALYWYRQSLGQGLEFLIYFQGNSAPDKSGLPSDRFSAERTGGSVSTLTIQRTQQEDSAVYLCASARGTSYEQYFGPGTRLTVT.